One T cell receptor beta chain is described in this entry. The source of the sample is a study of cytomegalovirus exposure and HLA in healthy donors. A multiplex PCR was run with 60 Vbeta primers and 13 Jbeta primers. TCRdb's copy holds only in-frame clones and misses some; the assay was immunoSEQ multiplex PCR. This table has some 120,000 clones, 74% appearing once. Germline V gene data show CDR1 as GTSNPN and CDR2 as SVGIG (reference sequence). V was shortened by 0 bases and J by 6 bases, with 11 bases between the two germline ends. The CDR3 has 14 amino acids. The J gene is TRBJ2-2, the V gene TRBV30; tentative D call: TRBD1 (5 bases). The material sequenced was PBMCs. This receptor was taken from a human donor in good health. CDR3 nucleotide sequence: TGTGCCTGGAGTGTCGCGGACATCTCCGGGGAGCTGTTTTTT. This codes for CAWSVADISGELFF.